The 26 T cell receptor beta chains reported below all come from one sample, sequenced in a study of T cells in Graves' hyperthyroidism and ophthalmopathy. The CDR3 regions of TCR beta were amplified from RNA transcripts. In the first-round RT-PCR of the TCR CDR3, the HTBI primer set was used. TCRdb processed the multiplex PCR reads anew with MiXCR; each CDR3 protein has one entry. The data show a few hundred thousand distinct CDR3 sequences, with around 14% seen just once and less than 9.5% held by the top ten. The specimen sequenced was blood. These receptor sequences come from a woman in her twenties or thirties with Graves' hyperthyroidism.

This clonotype has ten or more counts. The V gene is TRBV28, the J gene TRBJ1-5; D is possibly TRBD1 (6 bases). Trimming shortened V by 1 base and J by 2 bases, and 12 bases separated the two germline ends. Germline V CDR1 and CDR2: MDHEN, SYDVKM. This CDR3 region has 16 residues. The CDR3 here is CASSLSGGVGNQPQHF. The DNA of the CDR3 is TGTGCCAGCAGTTTATCTGGGGGCGTTGGCAATCAGCCCCAGCATTTT.

To note about this clonotype: A clone one base away is much larger, so this may be a read error. The J gene is TRBJ2-1, the V gene TRBV12-3 or TRBV12-4; D might be TRBD1 (6 bases). This CDR3 has 14 amino acids. This CDR3 is CASSSTGSYSEQFF. The DNA for the CDR3 is TGTGCCAGCAGTTCGACAGGATCTTACAGTGAGCAGTTCTTC.

Notes on this clonotype: A read error may produce the germline difference seen at one junction end. The genes are TRBV5-1 and TRBJ2-4; TRBD2 matches 9 bases. The CDR3 is 14 amino acids. The V gene's germline CDR1 is SGHRS and CDR2 YFSETQ. The CDR3 DNA follows: TGCGCCAGCGAAGAGGGACTAGCCATAAACATTCAGTACTTC. Protein product: CASEEGLAINIQYF.

This chain links TRBV27 with TRBJ1-3; 9 bases are a match to TRBD1. The CDR3 length is 15 residues. V was pared by 6 bases and J by 3 bases, with 6 bases of the junction left unmatched. Germline values: CDR1 MNHEY, CDR2 SMNVEV (reference sequence). The CDR3 sequence: CASSPGTGLGNTIYF. The CDR3 coding sequence is TGTGCCAGCAGCCCTGGGACAGGGCTTGGAAACACCATATATTTT.

This clonotype was found a few times. For the CDR3, the DNA is TGCAGCGTCGAGGAGGGAGGAGAGACCCAGTACTTC. This encodes CSVEEGGETQYF. The chain joins TRBV29-1 to TRBJ2-5; TRBD2 is a possible D gene (6 bases). CDR3 length equals 12 residues. CDR1 is SQVTM, CDR2 ANQGSEA, per germline. The ends were cut back, 6 bases at V and 4 bases at J, with 12 bases in the middle.

This clonotype showed up many times. This rearrangement joins TRBV7-2 to TRBJ2-7; no clear D gene. Germline V lookup: CDR1 SGHTA, CDR2 FQGNSA. This CDR3 contains 14 residues. With 0 bases removed from V and 0 bases from J, the gap between germline ends came to 6 bases. CDR3 coding DNA: TGTGCCAGCAGCTTAGCGGTAAGCTCCTACGAGCAGTACTTC. Its protein is CASSLAVSSYEQYF.

This clonotype was detected only a few times. The V gene is TRBV6-2 or TRBV6-3, the J gene TRBJ2-2; D possibly corresponds to TRBD2 (5 bases). This CDR3 is built from 14 residues. Trimming shortened V by 2 bases and J by 8 bases, and 12 bases separated the two germline ends. Germline V CDR1 and CDR2: MNHEY, SVGEGT. This CDR3 is CASSYRRMRGELFF. The CDR3 DNA follows: TGTGCCAGCAGTTACCGGAGGATGAGGGGGGAGCTGTTTTTT.

The sample holds many counts of this clonotype. The CDR3 sequence is CASSYIGRGAEAFF. CDR3 DNA: TGTGCCAGCAGTTACATAGGCCGCGGGGCTGAAGCTTTCTTT. The chain is built from TRBV6-1 and TRBJ1-1; no firm D call. This CDR3 region has 14 residues. Germline V CDR1 and CDR2: MNHNS, SASEGT. V was trimmed by 5 bases and J by 6 bases, leaving 16 bases between them.

This clonotype has at least ten counts. The chain combines TRBV18 with TRBJ1-1, with D unclear. The CDR3 is 12 amino acids. V gave up 3 bases and J gave up 4 bases, with 6 bases separating them. Germline V gene data show CDR1 as KGHSH and CDR2 as LQKENI. In nucleotides, the CDR3 is TGTGCCAGCTCACCCCTAAGCACTGAAGCTTTCTTT. As protein: CASSPLSTEAFF.

The gene calls are TRBV2 and TRBJ2-7; TRBD2 matches 9 bases. Germline V gene data show CDR1 as SNHLY and CDR2 as FYNNEI. The CDR3 has 14 amino acids. V was clipped by 8 bases and J by 2 bases; unmatched bases: 7. Written as DNA, the CDR3 is TGTGCCAGCGGGGCCAGGACTAGCGCCTACGAGCAGTACTTC. Its translation: CASGARTSAYEQYF.

The chain joins TRBV2 to TRBJ2-7; 7 nucleotides match TRBD1. This CDR3 is built from 11 residues. The ends lost 10 bases at V and 4 bases at J; junction bases unmatched: 4. Germline assignment: CDR1 SNHLY and CDR2 FYNNEI. The CDR3 region is CATDREYEQYF. CDR3 coding DNA: TGTGCCACAGACAGGGAGTACGAGCAGTACTTC.

At least ten counts were recorded for this clonotype. The V call is TRBV10-3, the J call TRBJ2-5; TRBD2 matches at 11 bases. Germline V CDR1 and CDR2: ENHRY, SYGVKD. The CDR3 covers 14 residues. V shed 8 bases, J shed 1 base, and the junction held 3 bases outside the gene matches. As DNA, the CDR3 is TGTGCCATCGGGACTAGCGGAGCCCAAGAGACCCAGTACTTC. It codes for CAIGTSGAQETQYF.

This clonotype has a count of ten or more. The V call is TRBV28, the J call TRBJ1-2; 7 bases fit TRBD1. This CDR3 has 13 residues. Looked up from germline, CDR1 is MDHEN and CDR2 is SYDVKM. V trimming: 2 bases; J trimming: 8 bases; junction bases outside the gene matches: 5. The CDR3 bases are TGTGCCAGCAGTTTACCACAGGGGCCGGGCTACACCTTC. This sequence encodes CASSLPQGPGYTF.

The chain employs TRBV7-9 and TRBJ2-1; TRBD2 matches at 12 bases. Looked up from germline, CDR1 is SEHNR and CDR2 is FQNEAQ (reference sequence). The trim removed 4 bases at V and 7 bases at J, leaving 17 bases unmatched. This CDR3 is built from 19 residues. The CDR3 DNA reads as TGTGCCAGCAGCTCCCAGCTAGCGGGAGGGCCCAGGATAACGAATGAGCAGTTCTTC. Amino acids: CASSSQLAGGPRITNEQFF.

This clonotype was seen many times. This chain uses TRBV6-4 with TRBJ1-1; possibly TRBD1 for D (6 bases). Trimming shortened V by 6 bases and J by 2 bases, and 13 bases separated the two germline ends. The CDR3 totals 14 residues. CDR1 and CDR2 from the germline V gene are MRHNA and SNTAGT. The CDR3 here is CASRQTDSNTEAFF. The CDR3 DNA reads as TGTGCCAGCAGGCAAACGGACAGCAACACTGAAGCTTTCTTT.

In its sample, this clonotype was seen many times. This chain joins TRBV10-3 and TRBJ2-7; either TRBD1 or TRBD2 may supply D (7 bases each). Trimming took 4 bases from V and 7 from J, leaving 23 bases between them. Germline assignment: CDR1 ENHRY and CDR2 SYGVKD. CDR3 length: 16 amino acids. The CDR3 region is CAISARGDSRYGEQYF. For the CDR3, the DNA is TGTGCCATCAGTGCTCGGGGGGACAGCCGCTATGGTGAGCAGTACTTC.

In regard to this clonotype: Possible read error: a much larger clone is one base away. The V and J genes are TRBV28 and TRBJ2-1; D remains ambiguous. Trimming removed 2 bases at V and 0 bases at J, with 8 bases between. Germline V gene data show CDR1 as MDHEN and CDR2 as SYDVKM. CDR3 length equals 15 residues. CDR3 amino acids: CASSLVGYSYNEQFF. CDR3 in DNA: TGTGCCAGCAGTTTAGTGGGGTACTCCTACAATGAGCAGTTCTTC.

This sequence joins TRBV19 and TRBJ2-7; 8 bases line up with TRBD1. The junction had 7 bases not matched to a gene; V was cut back by 3 bases and J by 3 bases. This CDR3 is built from 15 residues. Germline assignment: CDR1 LNHDA and CDR2 SQIVND (reference sequence). The DNA of the CDR3 is TGTGCCAGTAGTATCGGCGGGACAGGATACTACGAGCAGTACTTC. This encodes CASSIGGTGYYEQYF.

The chain employs TRBV7-9 and TRBJ1-3, with 10 bases aligning to TRBD1. CDR3 length: 15 amino acids. Germline loops: CDR1 SEHNR, CDR2 FQNEAQ (reference sequence). With 4 bases clipped from V and 8 bases from J, the junction kept 8 bases outside the gene matches. CDR3 in DNA: TGTGCCAGCAGCTACGGGACAGGGGACCATGACACCATATATTTT. Amino acids: CASSYGTGDHDTIYF.

This clonotype was observed many times. The rearrangement uses TRBV5-5 and TRBJ1-2; tentatively, D is TRBD1 (6 bases). In germline, CDR1 is SGHKS, CDR2 YYEKEE (reference sequence). The ends were cut back, 2 bases at V and 4 bases at J, with 9 bases in the middle. This CDR3 contains 13 residues. CDR3 sequence reads: CASSFQDSYGYTF. The CDR3 bases are TGTGCCAGCAGCTTTCAGGACAGCTATGGCTACACCTTC.

This clonotype was detected many times. The V call is TRBV20-1, the J call TRBJ2-7, with D tentatively TRBD1 or TRBD2 (5 bases each). The germline CDR1 and CDR2 sequences are DFQATT and SNEGSKA (reference sequence). This CDR3 comprises 15 residues. With 1 base removed from V and 4 bases from J, the gap between germline ends came to 17 bases. CDR3 DNA sequence: TGCAGTGCTAGAGCCTTGGGACGGTCTGGGTACGAGCAGTACTTC. Its protein is CSARALGRSGYEQYF.

This clonotype showed up many times. V gene TRBV6-1 combines with J gene TRBJ1-4; 7 bases fit TRBD1. The ends lost 2 bases at V and 4 bases at J; junction bases unmatched: 4. The CDR3 spans 15 residues. CDR1 is MNHNS and CDR2 is SASEGT in the germline V gene. Written as DNA, the CDR3 is TGTGCCAGCAGTGAATCGGGGACAGTTAATGAAAAACTGTTTTTT. Protein sequence: CASSESGTVNEKLFF.

The chain is built from TRBV4-2 and TRBJ2-1; tentative D call: TRBD1 (5 bases). The germline V gene encodes CDR1 LGHNA and CDR2 YNFKEQ. V was pared by 1 base and J by 1 base, with 8 bases between. This CDR3 spans 15 amino acids. CDR3 protein: CASSQVRESYNEQFF. The CDR3 DNA reads TGTGCCAGCAGCCAAGTCAGGGAATCCTACAATGAGCAGTTCTTC.

Worth noting for this clonotype: The CDR3 carries no conserved terminal phenylalanine or tryptophan, so it likely arises from a read error. CDR3 residues: CASSLSGQSYEQYL. CDR3 bases: TGCGCCAGCAGCTTAAGCGGCCAGAGCTACGAGCAGTACCTC. The gene calls are TRBV5-1 and TRBJ2-7; D may be TRBD2 (5 bases). Germline assignment: CDR1 SGHRS and CDR2 YFSETQ. The CDR3 contains 14 residues. V was shortened by 2 bases and J by 3 bases, with 12 bases between the two germline ends.

This clonotype came up many times. This rearrangement joins TRBV7-9 to TRBJ2-3; the D gene could be TRBD1 or TRBD2 (5 bases each). V was pared by 5 bases and J by 2 bases, with 11 bases between. In germline, CDR1 is SEHNR, CDR2 FQNEAQ (reference sequence). CDR3 size: 14 residues. The CDR3 DNA reads as TGTGCCAGCAGCCTGGGGGTCCCCACAGATACGCAGTATTTT. It codes for CASSLGVPTDTQYF.

This clonotype occurred many times. This sequence joins TRBV7-2 and TRBJ2-3; TRBD2 matches 9 bases. Germline trimming cut 2 bases from V and 4 bases from J; bases unmatched to any gene: 4. CDR3 size: 15 residues. Germline-derived CDR1 and CDR2 are SGHTA and FQGNSA. In nucleotides, the CDR3 is TGTGCCAGCAGCTTATGGGCGGGAGGGGCAGATACGCAGTATTTT. Translating it yields CASSLWAGGADTQYF.